The 32 T cell receptor beta chains below were found in one sample sequenced in a study of shared clonotypes between healthy human individuals. The repertoire was sequenced with immunoSEQ multiplex PCR; TCRdb's copy has only in-frame clones and lacks some. The sample holds about 1.5 million clones, 95% to 99% seen once. What was sequenced was naive CD4+ T cells sorted from blood. Subset described: CD45RA+ positively selected. These TCRs come from a man aged 30-40 years in good health.

The chain has TRBV2 and TRBJ1-4; 9 nucleotides agree with TRBD1. The V gene end was trimmed by 3 bases and the J gene end by 6 bases; junction bases not matched to a gene: 5. The CDR3 runs 15 residues. CDR1 SNHLY and CDR2 FYNNEI come from the germline V gene. CDR3 sequence: CASSEDRGRHEKLFF. The DNA of the CDR3 is TGTGCCAGCAGTGAGGACAGGGGCCGGCATGAAAAACTGTTTTTT.

This chain connects TRBV6-6 to TRBJ2-7, with D perhaps being TRBD1 or TRBD2 (5 bases each). Germline lookup yields CDR1 MNHNY and CDR2 SVGAGI (reference sequence). V shed 0 bases and J shed 4 bases, with 13 bases lying between them. The CDR3 sequence is 15 residues long. CDR3 DNA: TGTGCCAGCAGTTACTCGAGGGGAATGGGATACGAGCAGTACTTC. This gives the protein CASSYSRGMGYEQYF.

The gene calls are TRBV6-1 and TRBJ2-1; 9 bases agree with TRBD1. The trim removed 11 bases at V and 3 bases at J, leaving 5 bases unmatched. The CDR3 extends over 13 amino acids. Per the germline V gene, CDR1 is MNHNS and CDR2 is SASEGT. The CDR3 reads CAGRDRVYNEQFF. The CDR3 nucleotides are TGTGCCGGTAGGGACAGGGTCTACAATGAGCAGTTCTTC.

This clone appeared a single time. V gene TRBV2 combines with J gene TRBJ2-2; D unclear. Germline V gene data show CDR1 as SNHLY and CDR2 as FYNNEI. The germline V and J ends were trimmed by 1 base and 7 bases, with 7 bases remaining between them. This CDR3 has 13 amino acids. The CDR3 reads CASSEEKVGELFF. Written as DNA, the CDR3 is TGTGCCAGCAGTGAAGAGAAGGTCGGGGAGCTGTTTTTT.

This chain uses TRBV11-2 with TRBJ2-7, with TRBD1 matching over 7 bases. V dropped 4 bases and J dropped 0; count of bases not matched to a gene: 12. This CDR3 is 17 amino acids long. Germline V lookup: CDR1 SGHAT, CDR2 FQNNGV. The CDR3 sequence: CASSSSPRDSSSYEQYF. CDR3 nucleotides: TGTGCCAGCAGCTCCAGCCCCCGGGACAGTAGCTCCTACGAGCAGTACTTC.

The genes are TRBV2 and TRBJ2-5; TRBD2 matches 12 bases. Trimming took 4 bases from V and 7 from J; bases not matched to a gene: 13. CDR1 and CDR2 (germline): SNHLY, FYNNEI. CDR3 size: 17 residues. CDR3 sequence (DNA): TGTGCCAGCAGTGGACTAGCGGGAGTGGGACTGTTTGGGACCCAGTACTTC. Encoded protein: CASSGLAGVGLFGTQYF.

The chain employs TRBV9 and TRBJ2-3; D is possibly TRBD2 (6 bases). The germline V gene has CDR1 SGDLS and CDR2 YYNGEE. Trimming took 0 bases from V and 5 from J, leaving 10 bases between them. The CDR3 is 14 amino acids. The CDR3: CASSVEIGGDTQYF. The CDR3 coding sequence is TGTGCCAGCAGCGTAGAAATCGGGGGAGATACGCAGTATTTT.

The rearrangement joins TRBV15 to TRBJ1-2, with D possibly TRBD1 on 5 matching bases. The V gene lost 2 bases and the J gene lost 8 bases, with 12 bases spanning the gap. CDR1 and CDR2 from the germline V gene are LNHNV and YYDKDF (reference sequence). This CDR3 is 13 amino acids long. CDR3 loop: CATSRQGTSGYTF. The DNA of the CDR3 is TGTGCCACCAGCAGACAGGGAACGAGCGGCTACACCTTC.

V gene TRBV7-6 combines with J gene TRBJ1-5; TRBD1 agrees at 9 bases. The CDR3 contains 16 residues. Germline V CDR1 and CDR2: SGHVS, FNYEAQ. V gave up 0 bases and J gave up 6 bases; unmatched junction bases: 6. The CDR3 loop is CASSLAPTGGGQPQHF. The CDR3 region has the DNA TGTGCCAGCAGCTTAGCCCCCACAGGGGGCGGTCAGCCCCAGCATTTT.

V usage is TRBV5-1 and J usage is TRBJ1-2; D remains ambiguous. The CDR3 covers 14 residues. CDR1 and CDR2 (germline): SGHRS, YFSETQ. Trimming took off 4 bases at V and 8 bases at J, with 18 bases between the two ends. The CDR3 loop is CASSPDPGYNGYTF. The CDR3 DNA sequence: TGCGCCAGCAGCCCGGATCCGGGGTATAACGGCTACACCTTC. Full variable domain (missing parts from reference TRBV5-1 and TRBJ1-2): KAGVTQTPRYLIKTRGQQVTLSCSPISGHRSVSWYQQTPGQGLQFLFEYFSETQRNKGNFPGRFSGRQFSNSRSEMNVSTLELGDSALYLCASSPDPGYNGYTFGSGTRLTVV.

This chain joins TRBV19 and TRBJ2-2; maybe TRBD1 (5 bases). The germline gives CDR1 LNHDA, CDR2 SQIVND (reference sequence). V was pared by 7 bases and J by 6 bases, with 18 bases between. CDR3 length equals 15 residues. CDR3 sequence (DNA): TGTGCCAGTACCATAGGTCAGGGCCGACCCGGGGAGCTGTTTTTT. Its translation is CASTIGQGRPGELFF.

This chain uses TRBV9 with TRBJ2-1; TRBD2 might be the D (6 bases). CDR3 length: 17 amino acids. V was shortened by 0 bases and J by 5 bases, with 18 bases between the two germline ends. Germline V gives CDR1 SGDLS, CDR2 YYNGEE. CDR3 DNA sequence: TGTGCCAGCAGCGTAGGGGTAGCGGCGACCTCAGACAATGAGCAGTTCTTC. Translating it yields CASSVGVAATSDNEQFF.

The chain uses TRBV9 and TRBJ2-3, with 11 bases identical to TRBD2. The CDR3 runs 16 residues. V lost 4 bases and J lost 1; bases outside the gene matches: 5. Per the germline V gene, CDR1 is SGDLS and CDR2 is YYNGEE. DNA of the CDR3: TGTGCCAGCAGCCCAAAACTAGCGGGAGGCACAGATACGCAGTATTTT. This codes for CASSPKLAGGTDTQYF. Using reference TRBV9 and TRBJ2-3 for the parts outside the CDR3, the full variable domain is DSGVTQTPKHLITATGQRVTLRCSPRSGDLSVYWYQQSLDQGLQFLIQYYNGEERAKGNILERFSAQQFPDLHSELNLSSLELGDSALYFCASSPKLAGGTDTQYFGPGTRLTVL.

This sequence joins TRBV14 and TRBJ2-2; D is ambiguous. Trimming took 7 bases from V and 3 from J, leaving 12 bases between them. There are 14 residues in the CDR3. Germline values: CDR1 SGHDN, CDR2 FVKESK. CDR3 DNA: TGTGCCAGCACCCTCATAGGGTACACCGGGGAGCTGTTTTTT. Protein product: CASTLIGYTGELFF.

The chain couples TRBV11-3 to TRBJ2-3; TRBD2 is a possible D gene (6 bases). V lost 2 bases and J 1 base, leaving 10 bases between the germline ends. CDR1 and CDR2 from the germline V gene are SGHNT and YENEEA. This CDR3 spans 15 amino acids. The CDR3: CASSLTWEGTDTQYF. The DNA of the CDR3 is TGTGCCAGCAGCTTAACGTGGGAGGGCACAGATACGCAGTATTTT.

The V gene is TRBV7-3, the J gene TRBJ2-1; 10 bases agree with TRBD2. Germline assignment: CDR1 SGHTA and CDR2 FQGTGA. The V and J ends lost 1 base and 4 bases, in that order; junction bases with no gene match: 7. The CDR3 length is 17 residues. CDR3 sequence: CASSLRVLAGAYNEQFF. CDR3 nucleotide sequence: TGTGCCAGCAGCTTAAGGGTCCTAGCGGGAGCTTACAATGAGCAGTTCTTC.

This chain uses TRBV7-9 with TRBJ2-2; either TRBD1 or TRBD2 may fit D (6 bases each). The length of the CDR3 is 16 residues. The V end lost 7 bases, the J end lost 6 bases, and 21 bases lay between the germline ends. CDR1 SEHNR and CDR2 FQNEAQ come from the germline V gene (reference sequence). The CDR3 loop is CASINPRGQNSGELFF. The CDR3 DNA sequence: TGTGCCAGCATCAATCCCCGGGGGCAGAATTCCGGGGAGCTGTTTTTT.

This sequence joins TRBV7-9 and TRBJ1-2; TRBD1 aligns across 8 bases. CDR1 is SEHNR and CDR2 is FQNEAQ in the germline V gene (reference sequence). V dropped 4 bases and J dropped 8; count of bases not matched to a gene: 15. This CDR3 is built from 16 residues. DNA of the CDR3: TGTGCCAGCAGCTCGACACAGGGGGAACTCCTCTACGGCTACACCTTC. Its translation: CASSSTQGELLYGYTF.

Worth noting for this clone: Other DNA sequences from this sample encode an identical CDR3 as well. V is TRBV11-2 and J is TRBJ2-5; D could derive from TRBD1 or TRBD2 (5 bases each). The CDR3 is 14 residues long. The germline V and J ends were trimmed by 1 base and 1 base, with 7 bases remaining between them. Germline lookup yields CDR1 SGHAT and CDR2 FQNNGV. The CDR3 loop reads CASSLAGAQETQYF. In DNA form, the CDR3 reads TGTGCCAGCAGCTTAGCCGGGGCCCAAGAGACCCAGTACTTC.

The chain links TRBV4-3 to TRBJ2-7; a weak D match, TRBD1 (6 bases). The CDR3 is made up of 15 amino acids. V was trimmed by 0 bases and J by 2 bases, leaving 11 bases between them. Germline V gene sequence: CDR1 LGHNA, CDR2 YSLEER. The CDR3 DNA sequence: TGCGCCAGCAGCCAAGACGGGGCAGGGGCCTACGAGCAGTACTTC. Encoded protein: CASSQDGAGAYEQYF.

The sample holds one count of this clone. This chain connects TRBV6-5 to TRBJ2-5, with D maybe TRBD2 (5 bases). The CDR3 runs to 12 residues. The germline V gene has CDR1 MNHEY and CDR2 SVGAGI. The ends were cut back, 4 bases at V and 7 bases at J, with 10 bases in the middle. DNA of the CDR3: TGTGCCAGCAGTTTCTCACGGGGGACCCAGTACTTC. Protein product: CASSFSRGTQYF.

This rearrangement joins TRBV15 to TRBJ2-3, with TRBD2 identical over 8 bases. The V gene's germline CDR1 is LNHNV and CDR2 YYDKDF (reference sequence). After removal of 0 bases from V and 0 bases from J, the junction contained 8 bases not matched to a gene. The CDR3 totals 18 residues. The CDR3 loop reads CATSRDPGGPVSTDTQYF. In nucleotides, the CDR3 is TGTGCCACCAGCAGAGATCCGGGAGGGCCTGTTAGCACAGATACGCAGTATTTT.

This chain joins TRBV25-1 and TRBJ2-1; 8 positions match TRBD1. There are 14 residues in the CDR3. Germline-derived CDR1 and CDR2 are MGHDK and SYGVNS. V was clipped by 3 bases and J by 9 bases; unmatched bases: 7. DNA of the CDR3: TGTGCCAGCAGTGATACCGGGACAGGCGGTGAGCAGTTCTTC. Amino acids: CASSDTGTGGEQFF.

The chain carries TRBV7-8 and TRBJ2-3; 8 bases match TRBD2. Germline-derived CDR1 and CDR2 are SGHVS and FQNEAQ. This CDR3 contains 14 residues. Trimming took 6 bases from V and 6 from J; bases not matched to a gene: 8. Here the CDR3 DNA reads TGTGCCAGCAGGATAAGGACTAGCCTTGATACGCAGTATTTT. Amino acids: CASRIRTSLDTQYF.

This clone was seen only once. V gene TRBV7-2 combines with J gene TRBJ2-5; the D gene could be TRBD1 or TRBD2 (6 bases each). The V and J ends lost 0 bases and 8 bases respectively, with 19 bases between them. The germline gives CDR1 SGHTA, CDR2 FQGNSA. This CDR3 is 16 amino acids long. The CDR3 region is CASSLAGLEGGRTQYF. For the CDR3, the DNA is TGTGCCAGCAGCTTAGCGGGACTGGAAGGGGGGAGAACCCAGTACTTC. Full variable domain (outside the CDR3, taken from reference TRBV7-2 and TRBJ2-5): GAGVSQSPSNKVTEKGKDVELRCDPISGHTALYWYRQSLGQGLEFLIYFQGNSAPDKSGLPSDRFSAERTGGSVSTLTIQRTQQEDSAVYLCASSLAGLEGGRTQYFGPGTRLLVL.

This chain uses TRBV5-1 with TRBJ2-1; no firm D call. V lost 1 base to trimming and J lost 0 bases, with 8 bases between them. The V gene's germline CDR1 is SGHRS and CDR2 YFSETQ. The CDR3 runs to 15 residues. CDR3 residues: CASSLTWSSYNEQFF. The DNA for the CDR3 is TGCGCCAGCAGCTTGACCTGGAGCTCCTACAATGAGCAGTTCTTC. The full variable domain, its missing parts supplied by reference TRBV5-1 and TRBJ2-1, is KAGVTQTPRYLIKTRGQQVTLSCSPISGHRSVSWYQQTPGQGLQFLFEYFSETQRNKGNFPGRFSGRQFSNSRSEMNVSTLELGDSALYLCASSLTWSSYNEQFFGPGTRLTVL.

The rearrangement links TRBV18 to TRBJ2-7; 7 nucleotides align to TRBD1. In germline, CDR1 is KGHSH, CDR2 LQKENI. Trimming at V came to 3 bases and at J to 7 bases, leaving 12 bases not matched to a gene. This CDR3 has 15 amino acids. The CDR3 is CASSPYRGSLGEQYF. In DNA, the CDR3 is TGTGCCAGCTCACCGTACAGGGGATCGTTGGGGGAGCAGTACTTC.

This chain links TRBV9 with TRBJ1-3; possibly TRBD1 for D (6 bases). In germline, CDR1 is SGDLS, CDR2 YYNGEE. The CDR3 spans 17 residues. Trimming removed 3 bases from V and 2 bases from J, with 18 bases in between. The CDR3 DNA is TGTGCCAGCAGCGAGAAAACAGGGATCAACACTGGAAACACCATATATTTT. Protein: CASSEKTGINTGNTIYF.

J is TRBJ2-7 and V is TRBV7-2, with 10 bases lining up with TRBD2. CDR1 is SGHTA, CDR2 FQGNSA, per germline. V gave up 5 bases and J gave up 3 bases; unmatched junction bases: 7. This CDR3 has 15 residues. The CDR3 loop reads CASSLGLAANYEQYF. DNA of the CDR3: TGTGCCAGCAGCCTAGGACTAGCGGCCAACTACGAGCAGTACTTC.

This clone was seen only once. The rearrangement links TRBV5-1 to TRBJ2-1, with 10 nucleotides matching TRBD1. Per the germline V gene, CDR1 is SGHRS and CDR2 is YFSETQ. Trimming removed 4 bases from V and 0 bases from J; junction bases left unmatched: 4. The CDR3 is 16 residues long. CDR3 nucleotide sequence: TGCGCCAGCAGCAAGGGACAGGGGAGCTCCTACAATGAGCAGTTCTTC. Its protein is CASSKGQGSSYNEQFF.

The V call is TRBV6-6, the J call TRBJ1-5; TRBD1 matches 9 bases. The germline gives CDR1 MNHNY, CDR2 SVGAGI (reference sequence). This CDR3 is built from 14 residues. Unmatched junction bases numbered 3, after V lost 5 bases and J lost 4 bases. The CDR3 DNA follows: TGTGCCAGCAGTACCGGGACAGGGAATCAGCCCCAGCATTTT. Its translation: CASSTGTGNQPQHF.

The chain employs TRBV28 and TRBJ2-1; possibly TRBD1 for D (6 bases). The CDR3 is made up of 14 amino acids. V lost 7 bases and J lost 5, with 15 bases in between. From germline, CDR1 is MDHEN and CDR2 SYDVKM. CDR3 sequence (DNA): TGTGCCAGCATTACTCCGGGACACAACAATGAGCAGTTCTTC. Translation gives CASITPGHNNEQFF.